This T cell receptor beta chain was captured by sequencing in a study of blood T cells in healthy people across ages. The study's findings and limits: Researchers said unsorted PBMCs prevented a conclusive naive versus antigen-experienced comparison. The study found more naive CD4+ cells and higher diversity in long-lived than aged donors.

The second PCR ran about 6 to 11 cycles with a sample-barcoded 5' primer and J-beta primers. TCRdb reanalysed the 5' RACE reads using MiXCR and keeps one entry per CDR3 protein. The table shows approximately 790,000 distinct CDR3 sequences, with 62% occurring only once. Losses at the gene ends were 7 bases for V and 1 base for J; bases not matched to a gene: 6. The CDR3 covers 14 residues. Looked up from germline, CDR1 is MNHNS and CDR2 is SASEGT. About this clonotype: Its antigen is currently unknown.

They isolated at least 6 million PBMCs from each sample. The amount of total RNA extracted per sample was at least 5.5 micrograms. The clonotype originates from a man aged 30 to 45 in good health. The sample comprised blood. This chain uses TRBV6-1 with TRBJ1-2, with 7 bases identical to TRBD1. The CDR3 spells CASKPGQSNYGYTF. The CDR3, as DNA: TGTGCCAGCAAGCCGGGACAGAGTAACTATGGCTACACCTTC.